These 29 T cell receptor beta chains originate from one sample sequenced in a study of T cells after yellow fever vaccination. Each CDR3 protein is one row after TCRdb ran MiXCR on the 5' RACE reads. The table has about 350,000 distinct CDR3 sequences, around 10% seen once. The specimen comprised PBMCs, sampled on the day of the first yellow fever vaccination. The receptors come from a young man who received the YFV17D yellow fever vaccine.

This clonotype was seen ten or more times. The V and J genes are TRBV3-1 and TRBJ2-2, with TRBD2 as a possible D gene (6 bases). The CDR3 covers 16 residues. V lost 1 base and J 0 bases, leaving 9 bases between the germline ends. From germline, CDR1 is LGHDT and CDR2 YNNKEL (reference sequence). The CDR3 reads CASSQVRGTNTGELFF. The CDR3 DNA sequence: TGTGCCAGCAGCCAAGTGCGGGGAACGAACACCGGGGAGCTGTTTTTT.

The rearrangement uses TRBV20-1 and TRBJ1-4; 8 bases are shared with TRBD1. The junction had 4 bases not matched to a gene; V was cut back by 6 bases and J by 4 bases. The germline gives CDR1 DFQATT, CDR2 SNEGSKA (reference sequence). This CDR3 is 13 amino acids long. This CDR3 reads CSATDRGNEKLFF. The CDR3 DNA sequence: TGCAGTGCGACCGACAGGGGTAATGAAAAACTGTTTTTT.

The chain links TRBV4-3 to TRBJ2-5, with D perhaps being TRBD1 or TRBD2 (5 bases each). V gave up 1 base and J gave up 5 bases, with 11 bases separating them. CDR1 is LGHNA, CDR2 YSLEER, per germline. This CDR3 comprises 14 residues. The CDR3: CASSQAMGRETQYF. In DNA, the CDR3 is TGCGCCAGCAGCCAAGCTATGGGACGGGAGACCCAGTACTTC.

This clonotype showed up many times. This rearrangement joins TRBV4-2 to TRBJ1-5; D unresolved. Looked up from germline, CDR1 is LGHNA and CDR2 is YNFKEQ. V shed 3 bases and J shed 9 bases, with 15 bases lying between them. The length of the CDR3 is 14 residues. The CDR3 coding sequence is TGTGCCAGCAGCCACGGAGTCCAAGAGTGGCCCCAGCATTTT. Translation: CASSHGVQEWPQHF.

DNA for the CDR3: TGTGCCAGCAGCTTAGCGCGAAGGGGTCAGCCCCAGCATTTT. Translation gives CASSLARRGQPQHF. This chain links TRBV7-8 with TRBJ1-5, with D tentatively TRBD1 (5 bases). Germline lookup yields CDR1 SGHVS and CDR2 FQNEAQ. This CDR3 is 14 amino acids long. V lost 0 bases and J 6 bases, leaving 9 bases between the germline ends.

The chain joins TRBV20-1 to TRBJ1-1, with a possible D match to TRBD1 (5 bases). The germline V and J ends were trimmed by 0 bases and 1 base, with 15 bases remaining between them. CDR3 length: 16 amino acids. Per germline, CDR1 DFQATT and CDR2 SNEGSKA (reference sequence). CDR3 nucleotides: TGCAGTGCTAGAGATCCGCAGGGATCGACGAACACTGAAGCTTTCTTT. Its translation: CSARDPQGSTNTEAFF.

This clonotype turned up a few times. The V and J genes are TRBV5-1 and TRBJ2-5, with D perhaps TRBD1 (5 bases). V was clipped by 0 bases and J by 5 bases, with 17 bases between them. Germline CDR1 reads SGHRS; CDR2 reads YFSETQ. This CDR3 has 16 amino acids. The CDR3 sequence is CASSLAVAGMGETQYF. CDR3 coding DNA: TGCGCCAGCAGCTTGGCCGTTGCAGGGATGGGCGAGACCCAGTACTTC.

This clonotype was seen a few times. This rearrangement joins TRBV6-6 to TRBJ2-5, with D perhaps matching TRBD2 (6 bases). V dropped 11 bases and J dropped 4 bases, with 17 bases sitting between them. CDR3 size: 13 residues. From germline, CDR1 is MNHNY and CDR2 SVGAGI (reference sequence). The CDR3 DNA sequence: TGTGCCTCGCGGCCGGGGGTCGGAGAGACCCAGTACTTC. Amino acids: CASRPGVGETQYF.

The gene calls are TRBV5-4 and TRBJ2-3; D unclear. The CDR3 extends over 15 amino acids. Trimming pared 0 bases from V and 2 bases from J, leaving 10 bases between. Looked up from germline, CDR1 is SGHNT and CDR2 is YYREEE (reference sequence). The CDR3 nucleotides are TGTGCCAGCAGCTTGGCCGCCACTTCCACAGATACGCAGTATTTT. Its translation is CASSLAATSTDTQYF.

This clonotype appeared a few times. The chain couples TRBV19 to TRBJ2-1; 7 bases line up with TRBD2. V shed 4 bases, J shed 2 bases, and the junction held 5 bases outside the gene matches. CDR1 LNHDA and CDR2 SQIVND come from the germline V gene (reference sequence). This CDR3 has 15 amino acids. The CDR3 bases are TGTGCCAGTAGTAATCCGGGACTAACCTACAATGAGCAGTTCTTC. Translation gives CASSNPGLTYNEQFF. The full variable domain, with the rest looked up from reference TRBV19 and TRBJ2-1, is DGGITQSPKYLFRKEGQNVTLSCEQNLNHDAMYWYRQDPGQGLRLIYYSQIVNDFQKGDIAEGYSVSREKKESFPLTVTSAQKNPTAFYLCASSNPGLTYNEQFFGPGTRLTVL.

This clonotype was detected only a few times. The chain joins TRBV6-1 to TRBJ2-2, with 8 bases matching TRBD1. CDR1 MNHNS and CDR2 SASEGT come from the germline V gene. This CDR3 contains 15 residues. After removal of 6 bases from V and 6 bases from J, the junction contained 9 bases not matched to a gene. CDR3: CASSSTGEVAGELFF. CDR3 nucleotide sequence: TGTGCCAGCAGCTCGACAGGGGAAGTCGCCGGGGAGCTGTTTTTT.

This clonotype was seen more than once but under ten times. The junction differs from germline at one of its ends, possibly a read error. V is TRBV7-9 and J is TRBJ2-4, with 7 bases matching TRBD2. Germline V gene lookup returns CDR1 SEHNR and CDR2 FQNEAQ (reference sequence). This CDR3 has 16 amino acids. The CDR3 DNA is TGTGCCGGCAGCTTAGGAAACAGCGAGGGGAGGGCCATTCAGTACTTC. It yields the protein CAGSLGNSEGRAIQYF.

This clonotype turned up a few times. This chain joins TRBV20-1 and TRBJ2-3, with 14 positions matching TRBD2. Germline assignment: CDR1 DFQATT and CDR2 SNEGSKA (reference sequence). This CDR3 contains 17 residues. V dropped 6 bases and J dropped 0; count of bases not matched to a gene: 8. Here the CDR3 reads CSAPGGLAGASTDTQYF. DNA of the CDR3: TGCAGTGCACCAGGGGGACTAGCGGGGGCTAGCACAGATACGCAGTATTTT.

This rearrangement joins TRBV7-6 to TRBJ2-2; D is unclear. The CDR3 extends over 12 amino acids. V lost 0 bases to trimming and J lost 7 bases, with 3 bases between them. Germline V CDR1 and CDR2: SGHVS, FNYEAQ. In nucleotides, the CDR3 is TGTGCCAGCAGCTTAGCCGACGGGGAGCTGTTTTTT. Protein product: CASSLADGELFF. Full variable domain (rest looked up from reference TRBV7-6 and TRBJ2-2): GAGVSQSPRYKVTKRGQDVALRCDPISGHVSLYWYRQALGQGPEFLTYFNYEAQQDKSGLPNDRFSAERPEGSISTLTIQRTEQRDSAMYRCASSLADGELFFGEGSRLTVL.

This clonotype was recorded a few times. The V call is TRBV7-9, the J call TRBJ2-7; a weak D match, TRBD2 (5 bases). The CDR3 totals 14 residues. Trimming took off 5 bases at V and 3 bases at J, with 14 bases between the two ends. Germline V gives CDR1 SEHNR, CDR2 FQNEAQ (reference sequence). CDR3 region: CASSPGKGRYEQYF. DNA of the CDR3: TGTGCCAGCAGCCCCGGGAAAGGGCGCTACGAGCAGTACTTC.

The genes are TRBV4-3 and TRBJ2-2, with D possibly matching TRBD2 (5 bases). Germline V gene data show CDR1 as LGHNA and CDR2 as YSLEER. V was clipped by 4 bases and J by 6 bases, with 12 bases between them. The CDR3 has 14 residues. CDR3 region: CASSLHDYPGELFF. CDR3 nucleotides: TGCGCCAGCAGCCTCCACGACTACCCCGGGGAGCTGTTTTTT.

The table lists this clonotype with a few counts. This chain uses TRBV27 with TRBJ1-6, with D uncertain. The CDR3 has 15 residues. Trimming left V 5 bases short and J 9 bases short, with 17 bases between. The germline CDR1 and CDR2 sequences are MNHEY and SMNVEV (reference sequence). CDR3: CASSPITAGGSPLHF. DNA of the CDR3: TGTGCCAGCAGTCCCATCACGGCCGGAGGTTCACCCCTCCACTTT.

This clonotype was counted only a few times. CDR3 sequence: CASRVSSYEQYF. CDR3 sequence (DNA): TGTGCTAGCAGAGTTAGCTCCTACGAGCAGTACTTC. The chain has TRBV12-5 and TRBJ2-7; D gene unclear. Germline V gene lookup returns CDR1 LGHNT and CDR2 FRNRAP. This CDR3 is built from 12 residues. V lost 9 bases, J lost 0 bases, and 9 bases lay in between. The full variable domain, with the rest looked up from reference TRBV12-5 and TRBJ2-7, is DARVTQTPRHKVTEMGQEVTMRCQPILGHNTVFWYRQTMMQGLELLAYFRNRAPLDDSGMPKDRFSAEMPDATLATLKIQPSEPRDSAVYFCASRVSSYEQYFGPGTRLTVT.

This clonotype has only a few counts. The gene calls are TRBV6-2 or TRBV6-3 and TRBJ2-3; 10 bases map to TRBD1. The CDR3 runs 15 residues. After removal of 2 bases from V and 3 bases from J, the junction contained 2 bases not matched to a gene. Germline V gene lookup returns CDR1 MNHEY and CDR2 SVGEGT. CDR3 DNA: TGTGCCAGCAGTTACCCGGGACAGGGGACAGATACGCAGTATTTT. The encoded protein is CASSYPGQGTDTQYF.

The genes are TRBV7-2 and TRBJ1-5; the D is unclear. Germline V gene data show CDR1 as SGHTA and CDR2 as FQGNSA. Trimming left V 5 bases short and J 4 bases short, with 9 bases between. The CDR3 is 13 residues long. The CDR3 protein is CASSLTENQPQHF. The CDR3 DNA reads as TGTGCCAGCAGCCTTACAGAAAATCAGCCCCAGCATTTT.

V is TRBV5-1 and J is TRBJ2-3; 8 nucleotides agree with TRBD2. CDR1 and CDR2 (germline): SGHRS, YFSETQ. The CDR3 is 15 residues long. V shed 2 bases and J 0 bases; nucleotides not matched to a gene: 2. The CDR3, as DNA: TGCGCCAGCAGCTTACTAGCGGATAGCACAGATACGCAGTATTTT. This sequence encodes CASSLLADSTDTQYF.

CDR3 sequence (DNA): TGTGCCAGCAGTTTAGGGTTGGGGACAGGGGTCAATCAGCCCCAGCATTTT. Its protein is CASSLGLGTGVNQPQHF. The chain employs TRBV12-3 or TRBV12-4 and TRBJ1-5; 10 nucleotides agree with TRBD1. The V and J ends lost 1 base and 3 bases, in that order; junction bases with no gene match: 6. The CDR3 extends over 17 amino acids.

This clonotype was recorded many times. The rearrangement uses TRBV4-3 and TRBJ2-7; TRBD1 aligns across 10 bases. After removal of 0 bases from V and 2 bases from J, the junction contained 4 bases not matched to a gene. CDR3 length: 16 residues. The V gene's germline CDR1 is LGHNA and CDR2 YSLEER. The CDR3 loop is CASSQDWTGGPYEQYF. The CDR3 DNA sequence: TGCGCCAGCAGCCAAGATTGGACAGGGGGACCCTACGAGCAGTACTTC.

V and J are TRBV5-6 and TRBJ1-4; D call uncertain. Germline CDR1 is SGHDT and CDR2 is YYEEEE. This CDR3 region has 11 residues. Trimming took off 2 bases at V and 15 bases at J, with 11 bases between the two ends. CDR3: CASSFGGLLFF. CDR3 DNA: TGTGCCAGCAGCTTCGGAGGTTTATTGTTTTTT.

This rearrangement joins TRBV27 to TRBJ1-3, with a tentative D call TRBD1 (5 bases). The CDR3 loop spans 15 amino acids. V dropped 6 bases and J dropped 0 bases, with 12 bases sitting between them. Germline V gene data show CDR1 as MNHEY and CDR2 as SMNVEV (reference sequence). CDR3 nucleotide sequence: TGTGCCAGCAGGGATAAACAGGTCTCTGGAAACACCATATATTTT. It is translated as CASRDKQVSGNTIYF.

This clonotype has more than one count but fewer than ten. This chain connects TRBV11-2 to TRBJ1-1; the D gene is possibly TRBD1 (6 bases). The CDR3 is made up of 14 amino acids. The ends were cut back, 5 bases at V and 5 bases at J, with 15 bases in the middle. The germline CDR1 and CDR2 sequences are SGHAT and FQNNGV. In DNA form, the CDR3 reads TGTGCCAGCAGCCGCACTCCAGGGGCAACTGAAGCTTTCTTT. This translates into CASSRTPGATEAFF.

This sequence joins TRBV5-1 and TRBJ2-1; 11 bases align to TRBD1. Germline-derived CDR1 and CDR2 are SGHRS and YFSETQ. This CDR3 is built from 15 residues. The ends lost 5 bases at V and 3 bases at J; junction bases unmatched: 4. In nucleotides, the CDR3 is TGCGCCAGCAGGACCGGGACAGGGGGCTACAATGAGCAGTTCTTC. As protein: CASRTGTGGYNEQFF. Full variable domain (missing parts from reference TRBV5-1 and TRBJ2-1): KAGVTQTPRYLIKTRGQQVTLSCSPISGHRSVSWYQQTPGQGLQFLFEYFSETQRNKGNFPGRFSGRQFSNSRSEMNVSTLELGDSALYLCASRTGTGGYNEQFFGPGTRLTVL.

In its sample, this clonotype was seen many times. The CDR3 nucleotides read TGTGCCAGCAGTCACGGACAGGGTACCGAGTACTTC. Encoded protein: CASSHGQGTEYF. The chain links TRBV27 to TRBJ2-7; the match to TRBD1 covers 8 bases. V was pared by 5 bases and J by 11 bases, with 8 bases of the junction left unmatched. In germline, CDR1 is MNHEY, CDR2 SMNVEV (reference sequence). CDR3 length: 12 amino acids.

Of note for this clonotype: A much larger clone differs by one base, so this may be a read error. V gene TRBV28 combines with J gene TRBJ2-7; 11 nucleotides align to TRBD1. CDR3 length equals 13 residues. Germline V gene sequence: CDR1 MDHEN, CDR2 SYDVKM. Trimming cost V 4 bases and J 5 bases; bases outside gene matches: 1. CDR3 nucleotide sequence: TGTGCCAGCAGTTCGGGACAGGGGGACGAGCAGTACGTC. This translates into CASSSGQGDEQYV.